Listed here are 4 T cell receptor beta chains from one sample, sequenced in a study of CD8 T cells in Susac syndrome. Random hexamers were used to reverse transcribe the RNA input (roughly 0.5 to 1 ug). Each CDR3 protein gets one entry after TCRdb re-called the immunoSEQ multiplex PCR reads with MiXCR. The sample lists around 200,000 distinct CDR3 sequences, approximately 95% occurring once. The sequenced sample was CD4+ T cells from PBMCs. These receptors all stem from a human donor in good health.

V usage is TRBV29-1 and J usage is TRBJ2-5, with D perhaps given as TRBD1 or TRBD2 (5 bases each). Trimming removed 2 bases at V and 1 base at J, with 8 bases between. This CDR3 has 13 residues. CDR1 is SQVTM and CDR2 is ANQGSEA in the germline V gene. CDR3 protein: CSVERGPQETQYF. The CDR3 region has the DNA TGCAGCGTTGAAAGGGGACCCCAAGAGACCCAGTACTTC. Variable domain in full (rest from reference TRBV29-1 and TRBJ2-5): SAVISQKPSRDICQRGTSLTIQCQVDSQVTMMFWYRQQPGQSLTLIATANQGSEATYESGFVIDKFPISRPNLTFSTLTVSNMSPEDSSIYLCSVERGPQETQYFGPGTRLLVL.

The sample holds one count of this clonotype. The gene calls are TRBV3-1 and TRBJ1-1, with 8 bases that match TRBD1. The CDR3 loop spans 15 amino acids. Germline V lookup: CDR1 LGHDT, CDR2 YNNKEL (reference sequence). Trimming removed 0 bases from V and 3 bases from J; junction bases left unmatched: 3. CDR3 loop: CASSQDNRGDTEAFF. CDR3 sequence (DNA): TGTGCCAGCAGCCAAGATAACAGGGGGGACACTGAAGCTTTCTTT.

V is TRBV3-1 and J is TRBJ2-2; no definite D call. The CDR3 spans 14 residues. From germline, CDR1 is LGHDT and CDR2 YNNKEL (reference sequence). The V gene lost 0 bases and the J gene lost 9 bases, with 11 bases spanning the gap. DNA for the CDR3: TGTGCCAGCAGCCAAGAAGTACCCAGCAGGGAGCTGTTTTTT. The encoded protein is CASSQEVPSRELFF.

The V and J genes are TRBV2 and TRBJ2-2, with D possibly matching TRBD1 (6 bases). Germline CDR1 and CDR2: SNHLY and FYNNEI. Trimming pared 6 bases from V and 1 base from J, leaving 12 bases between. This CDR3 is 15 amino acids long. The CDR3 DNA sequence: TGTGCCAGCAGCCGGGACATTCAGAACACCGGGGAGCTGTTTTTT. Translating it yields CASSRDIQNTGELFF.